Below, 3 T cell receptor beta chains from the same sample are listed, as sequenced in a study of OX40 agonist ivuxolimab in advanced cancers. The assay was immunoSEQ multiplex PCR, and TCRdb's table has in-frame clones only and misses some. Altogether tens of thousands of clones are present, approximately 83% being singletons, with the ten largest covering 0.38%. The sequencing here drew on CD4+ or CD8+ T cells sorted from blood, taken in a trial of the OX40 agonist ivuxolimab. The receptor set was obtained from an adult with an advanced solid tumor such as melanoma, head and neck, liver or kidney cancer.

This rearrangement joins TRBV5-1 to TRBJ2-4; 10 bases are a match to TRBD2. This CDR3 contains 20 residues. From germline, CDR1 is SGHRS and CDR2 YFSETQ. After removal of 0 bases from V and 1 base from J, the junction contained 13 bases not matched to a gene. This CDR3 is CASSLAKVAGGRGAKNIQYF. DNA for the CDR3: TGCGCCAGCAGCTTGGCCAAGGTAGCGGGAGGCAGGGGGGCCAAAAACATTCAGTACTTC.

This clone is a singleton in its sample. Other DNA sequences in this specimen translate into the identical CDR3. The rearrangement uses TRBV9 and TRBJ2-5; tentatively, D is TRBD2 (6 bases). V lost 0 bases, J lost 2 bases, and 8 bases lay in between. The CDR3 length is 14 residues. Germline V gene sequence: CDR1 SGDLS, CDR2 YYNGEE. The CDR3, as DNA: TGTGCCAGCAGCGTAGGGCGGGGTCAAGAGACCCAGTACTTC. The encoded protein is CASSVGRGQETQYF.

The chain is built from TRBV7-9 and TRBJ2-5, with D tentatively TRBD1 or TRBD2 (5 bases each). V lost 1 base and J lost 5, with 8 bases in between. CDR1 SEHNR and CDR2 FQNEAQ come from the germline V gene (reference sequence). This CDR3 contains 13 residues. In DNA form, the CDR3 reads TGTGCCAGCAGCTTAGGGGGGTCGGAGACCCAGTACTTC. It codes for CASSLGGSETQYF. Variable domain in full (rest from reference TRBV7-9 and TRBJ2-5): DTGVSQNPRHKITKRGQNVTFRCDPISEHNRLYWYRQTLGQGPEFLTYFQNEAQLEKSRLLSDRFSAERPKGSFSTLEIQRTEQGDSAMYLCASSLGGSETQYFGPGTRLLVL.